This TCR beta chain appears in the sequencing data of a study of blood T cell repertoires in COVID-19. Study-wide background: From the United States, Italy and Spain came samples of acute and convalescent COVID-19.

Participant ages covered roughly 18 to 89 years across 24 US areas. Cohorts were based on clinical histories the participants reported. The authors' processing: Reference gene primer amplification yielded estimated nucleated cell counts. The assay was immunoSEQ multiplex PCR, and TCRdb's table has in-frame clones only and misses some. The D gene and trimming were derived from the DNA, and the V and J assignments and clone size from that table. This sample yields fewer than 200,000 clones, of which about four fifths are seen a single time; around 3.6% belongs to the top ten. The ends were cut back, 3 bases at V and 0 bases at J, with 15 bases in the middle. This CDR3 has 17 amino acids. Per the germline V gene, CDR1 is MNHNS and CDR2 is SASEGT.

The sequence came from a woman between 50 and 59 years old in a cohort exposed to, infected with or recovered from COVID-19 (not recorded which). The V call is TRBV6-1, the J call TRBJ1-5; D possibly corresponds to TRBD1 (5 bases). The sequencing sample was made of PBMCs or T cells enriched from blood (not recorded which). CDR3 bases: TGTGCCAGCAGTGACCTTGACAGCGCTTATAGCAATCAGCCCCAGCATTTT. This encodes CASSDLDSAYSNQPQHF.